This T cell receptor beta chain was captured in a study of a mutant IDH1 vaccine in newly diagnosed glioma. Study in general: Most had both radiotherapy and temozolomide beforehand; others had only one.

With respect to this clone: Its antigen is not known.

Time point in this sample: week 47, end of study. Mutant IDH1 20-mer peptide, at 300 ug, made up each vaccine dose, with topical imiquimod. Patients came in for eight vaccinations, in weeks 1, 3, 5, 7, 11, 15, 19 and 23. TCRdb's table, derived via immunoSEQ multiplex PCR, lists solely in-frame clones and lacks some. The data show tens of thousands of clones, around 86% seen once. Germline lookup yields CDR1 LNHDA and CDR2 SQIVND (reference sequence). V was trimmed by 3 bases and J by 4 bases, leaving 12 bases between them. The CDR3 spans 15 residues. The sequencing here drew on PBMCs, taken from a glioma patient whose treatment included an IDH1 peptide vaccine. This TCR derives from a man aged 25-40 years with glioma. This rearrangement joins TRBV19 to TRBJ2-2; D unresolved. CDR3 region: CASSITSSGTGELFF. Written as DNA, the CDR3 is TGTGCCAGTAGTATCACCAGTTCAGGCACCGGGGAGCTGTTTTTT.